This TCR beta chain was observed in a study of blood T cell repertoires in COVID-19. Germline V CDR1 and CDR2: SGHTA, FQGNSA. J lost 6 bases, V lost 5 bases, and 9 bases had no gene match. The CDR3 totals 14 residues. Libraries were prepared by immunoSEQ multiplex PCR; TCRdb keeps only in-frame clonotypes and omits some of them. Of about 160,000 clones detected, about 80% appear once; the ten largest clones hold less than 4%. V and J are TRBV7-2 and TRBJ1-2; 7 bases fit TRBD1. Sequencing used PBMCs or T cells enriched from blood (not recorded which). The receptor comes from a woman aged 55-70 years who had recovered from COVID-19. The CDR3 bases are TGTGCCAGCAGCAGAACAGGGGAGATGGATGGCTACACCTTC. It yields the protein CASSRTGEMDGYTF.